This is a list of T cell receptor beta chains from one sample in a study of blood T cell repertoires in COVID-19. Clones were sequenced by immunoSEQ multiplex PCR, and TCRdb holds only the in-frame ones, with some missing. The sample lists some 300,000 clones; over 85% were seen once. The sequencing input was peripheral blood. These receptors all stem from a woman aged 30 to 39 with COVID-19, enrolled during active disease. Both conserved end residues are part of each CDR3. A D gene is named only where the DNA matches it firmly.

V: TRBV4-3
J: TRBJ1-2
D: .
length: 15
CDR3: CASSQGTGAPYGYTF
DNA: TGCGCCAGCAGCCAAGGTACAGGTGCCCCCTATGGCTACACCTTC

V: TRBV27
J: TRBJ1-5
D: .
length: 13
CDR3: CASSLTVNQPQHF
DNA: TGTGCCAGCAGTTTGACAGTCAATCAGCCCCAGCATTTT

V: TRBV9
J: TRBJ1-6
D: .
length: 14
CDR3: CASSVAAENSPLHF
DNA: TGTGCCAGCAGCGTAGCTGCGGAGAATTCACCCCTCCACTTT

V: TRBV5-4
J: TRBJ1-2
D: .
length: 14
CDR3: CASSGGSRIMEDTF
DNA: TGTGCCAGCAGCGGGGGCTCACGGATTATGGAGGACACCTTC

V: TRBV28
J: TRBJ2-5
D: TRBD2
length: 18
CDR3: CASSLRLAGATFRETQYF
DNA: TGTGCCAGCAGTTTACGACTAGCGGGGGCGACCTTCAGGGAGACCCAGTACTTC

V: TRBV19
J: TRBJ1-1
D: .
length: 13
CDR3: CATVDTLNTEAFF
DNA: TGTGCCACCGTGGACACCTTGAACACTGAAGCTTTCTTT

V: TRBV7-9
J: TRBJ2-7
D: .
length: 15
CDR3: CASSFPRGADIEQYF
DNA: TGTGCCAGCAGCTTCCCCCGGGGGGCCGATATCGAGCAGTACTTC

V: TRBV7-9
J: TRBJ2-1
D: TRBD2
length: 14
CDR3: CASSHRTRVNEQFF
DNA: TGTGCCAGCAGTCACCGGACTAGGGTCAATGAGCAGTTCTTC

V: TRBV6-4
J: TRBJ2-1
D: .
length: 13
CDR3: CASSASRSGEQFF
DNA: TGTGCCAGCAGTGCCAGCCGGTCGGGTGAGCAGTTCTTC

V: TRBV4-1
J: TRBJ1-2
D: .
length: 15
CDR3: CASSQEYRAGYGYTF
DNA: TGCGCCAGCAGCCAAGAGTACAGGGCTGGCTATGGCTACACCTTC

V: TRBV12-3/TRBV12-4
J: TRBJ2-1
D: TRBD2
length: 13
CDR3: CASSLWGGREQFF
DNA: TGTGCCAGCAGTTTATGGGGGGGGAGGGAGCAGTTCTTC

V: TRBV12-3/TRBV12-4
J: TRBJ1-3
D: TRBD1
length: 13
CDR3: CASSTRGLNTIYF
DNA: TGTGCCAGCAGCACCAGGGGGCTAAACACCATATATTTT

V: TRBV5-4
J: TRBJ1-1
D: TRBD1
length: 16
CDR3: CASSRLSRTGNTEAFF
DNA: TGTGCCAGCAGCCGATTATCGAGGACAGGGAACACTGAAGCTTTCTTT

V: TRBV5-4
J: TRBJ1-6
D: .
length: 13
CDR3: CASSFDRNSPLHF
DNA: TGTGCCAGCAGCTTCGACAGAAATTCACCCCTCCACTTT

V: TRBV18
J: TRBJ1-1
D: .
length: 15
CDR3: CASSPPKGENTEAFF
DNA: TGTGCCAGCTCACCACCAAAGGGGGAGAACACTGAAGCTTTCTTT

V: TRBV18
J: TRBJ1-5
D: TRBD1
length: 12
CDR3: CASSPPQGKRHF
DNA: TGTGCCAGCTCACCTCCACAGGGGAAGAGGCATTTT

V: TRBV6-5
J: TRBJ1-4
D: .
length: 15
CDR3: CASGRGHATNEKLFF
DNA: TGTGCCAGCGGGAGGGGACATGCAACTAATGAAAAACTGTTTTTT

V: TRBV5-1
J: TRBJ2-1
D: .
length: 12
CDR3: CASSLDLPEQFF
DNA: TGCGCCAGCAGCCTGGATCTCCCTGAGCAGTTCTTC

V: TRBV18
J: TRBJ1-5
D: .
length: 13
CDR3: CASSPAGDQPQHF
DNA: TGTGCCAGCTCACCGGCAGGGGATCAGCCCCAGCATTTT

V: TRBV7-9
J: TRBJ2-3
D: TRBD2
length: 16
CDR3: CASSSALASGWDTQYF
DNA: TGTGCCAGCAGCTCTGCACTAGCGAGCGGCTGGGATACGCAGTATTTT

V: TRBV6-6
J: TRBJ1-3
D: .
length: 13
CDR3: CASSGSSGNTIYF
DNA: TGTGCCAGCAGTGGGAGCTCTGGAAACACCATATATTTT

V: TRBV28
J: TRBJ1-2
D: TRBD1
length: 15
CDR3: CASSYARNRGYGYTF
DNA: TGTGCCAGCAGTTACGCAAGAAACAGGGGTTATGGCTACACCTTC

V: TRBV11-2
J: TRBJ1-1
D: .
length: 17
CDR3: CASSLDQIPGPNTEAFF
DNA: TGTGCCAGCAGCTTAGATCAAATTCCAGGGCCTAACACTGAAGCTTTCTTT